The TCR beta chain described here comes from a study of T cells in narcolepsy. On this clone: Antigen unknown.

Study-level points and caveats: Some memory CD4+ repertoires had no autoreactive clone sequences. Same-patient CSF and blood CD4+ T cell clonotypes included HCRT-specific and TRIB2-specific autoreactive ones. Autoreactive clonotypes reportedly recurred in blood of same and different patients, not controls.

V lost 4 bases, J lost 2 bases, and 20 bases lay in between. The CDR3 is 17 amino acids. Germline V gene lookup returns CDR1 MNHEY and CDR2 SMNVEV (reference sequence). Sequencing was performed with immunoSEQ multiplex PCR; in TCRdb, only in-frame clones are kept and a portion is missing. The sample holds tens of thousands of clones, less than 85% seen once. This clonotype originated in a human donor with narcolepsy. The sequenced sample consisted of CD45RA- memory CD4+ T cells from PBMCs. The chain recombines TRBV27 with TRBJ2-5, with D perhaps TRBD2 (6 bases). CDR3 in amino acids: CASSSRARERDQETQYF. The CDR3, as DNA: TGTGCCAGCAGTTCCCGCGCACGGGAGAGGGATCAAGAGACCCAGTACTTC.